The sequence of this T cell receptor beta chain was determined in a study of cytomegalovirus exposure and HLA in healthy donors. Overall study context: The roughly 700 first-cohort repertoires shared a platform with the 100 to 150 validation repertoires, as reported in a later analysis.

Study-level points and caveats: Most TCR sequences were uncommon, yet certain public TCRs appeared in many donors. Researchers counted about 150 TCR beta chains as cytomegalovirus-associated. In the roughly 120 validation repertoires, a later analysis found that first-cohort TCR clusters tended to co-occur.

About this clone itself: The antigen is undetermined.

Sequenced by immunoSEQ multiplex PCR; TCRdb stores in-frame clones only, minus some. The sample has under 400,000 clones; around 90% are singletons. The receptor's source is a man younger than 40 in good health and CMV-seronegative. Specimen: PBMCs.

DNA of the CDR3: TGTGCCAGCAGCTTAGTGGATTGGGGGAGCGGGAAAGACAATGAGCAGTTCTTC. Translating gives CASSLVDWGSGKDNEQFF. The V gene is TRBV7-9, the J gene TRBJ2-1; 7 positions match TRBD2. V was clipped by 1 base and J by 5 bases; unmatched bases: 14. CDR3 size: 18 residues. The V gene's germline CDR1 is SEHNR and CDR2 FQNEAQ (reference sequence).